These T cell receptor beta chains were read from a single sample in a study of Ad26.COV2.S vaccination and SARS-CoV-2 variants. Repertoires were generated with immunoSEQ multiplex PCR, while TCRdb's copy carries only in-frame clones and drops some. The sample has some 480,000 clones, 70% to 90% seen once. The sequences come from peripheral blood, collected in a trial of Ad26.COV2.S vaccine versus placebo. The receptors were gathered from a person between 18 and 65 years old who received the Ad26.COV2.S COVID-19 vaccine or a placebo. Both conserved end residues are part of each CDR3. Each record gives: V gene, clone size, CDR3 protein. A row's size may be missing; if present it is once, few, many or a size class.

>TRBV10-3|NA
CAISDVGTNEQFF
>TRBV4-3|NA
CASSQTGEDTEAFF
>TRBV19|NA
CASSIGANTEAFF
>TRBV5-4|NA
CASSPQRGYNSPLHF
>TRBV7-2|NA
CASSLGLAGAGSEQFF
>TRBV5-1|once
CASSLGGNSPLHF
>TRBV6-5|NA
CASRTGTENTGELFF
>TRBV10-3|once
CAISARQDFYEQYF
>TRBV7-9|NA
CASSFKGAHGYTF
>TRBV24-1|NA
CATSDRRDGGYTF
>TRBV27|NA
CASSYGRSIFNYGYTF
>TRBV7-9|NA
CASRGQGNVLTF
>TRBV14|NA
CASSGLTWSSGDTQYF
>TRBV7-8|NA
CASSPGTSRAYNEQFF
>TRBV28|once
CASTVGDTLNGGYTF
>TRBV2|NA
CASSPNMALQYF
>TRBV2|NA
CASRTNKNTEAFF
>TRBV6-5|NA
CASSYSLTGLRNTIYF
>TRBV6-2/TRBV6-3|NA
CASSYKTSGRSTDTQYF
>TRBV11-2|few
CASSFRGNNSPLHF
>TRBV6-6|NA
CASSYYMGGELFF
>TRBV3-1/TRBV3-2|NA
CASSPGTSNEKLFF
>TRBV28|NA
CASGDGLAEETQYF